These T cell receptor beta chains were read from a single sample in a study of response to subunit inactivated influenza vaccine. Using its own MiXCR run on the RT-PCR reads, TCRdb lists one record per CDR3 protein. The sample holds a few hundred thousand distinct CDR3 sequences; over 9% are singletons and the top ten take 11%. Separately, the same data were catalogued under a study of T cells expressing NK-cell markers.

This material consisted of PBMCs from blood, taken on the day of vaccination. Receptors were obtained from a man aged 45 to 65 who received an inactivated influenza vaccine. CDR3s include the opening cysteine and the closing phenylalanine or tryptophan. The D gene is left open where the match is weak. The listing skips clone size in some rows; elsewhere it reads once, few, many or a size class.

DNA: TGTGCCAGCAGCTCCCCGCGGGCAGGGCTAGAGACCCAGTACTTC
CDR3: CASSSPRAGLETQYF
D: -
J: TRBJ2-5
V: TRBV7-8
size: -
length: 15

DNA: TGTGCCAGCAGCAAATGGGGACTAGCGGGAGGGCCGAGCTCCTACAATGAGCAGTTCTTC
CDR3: CASSKWGLAGGPSSYNEQFF
D: -
J: TRBJ2-1
V: TRBV21-1
size: many
length: 20

DNA: TGTGCCAGCAGATCCCGGTGGGGGCCCTACGAGCAGTACTTC
CDR3: CASRSRWGPYEQYF
D: -
J: TRBJ2-7
V: TRBV28
size: -
length: 14

DNA: TGCGCCAGCAGCTGGGCTAGCGCCAATGAGCAGTTCTTC
CDR3: CASSWASANEQFF
D: -
J: TRBJ2-1
V: TRBV5-1
size: many
length: 13

DNA: TGTGCCACCAGTGATTGGTTGCGGGAGACCCAGTACTTC
CDR3: CATSDWLRETQYF
D: -
J: TRBJ2-5
V: TRBV15
size: few
length: 13

DNA: TGTGCCAGCAGTTTCTGGGTCTACGAGCAGTACTTC
CDR3: CASSFWVYEQYF
D: -
J: TRBJ2-7
V: TRBV28
size: -
length: 12

DNA: TGTGCCAGCAGCCAAGATTGGGGACAGGGGGGTGAGCAGTTCTTC
CDR3: CASSQDWGQGGEQFF
D: TRBD1
J: TRBJ2-1
V: TRBV3-1
size: -
length: 15

DNA: TGTGCCAGCAGTGGACTAGCGGGGGGAGAGCAGTTCTTC
CDR3: CASSGLAGGEQFF
D: TRBD2
J: TRBJ2-1
V: TRBV27
size: -
length: 13

DNA: TGTGCCAGTAGTAGGGGACAGGGGTATGAGGGCAACCAGCCCCAGCATTTT
CDR3: CASSRGQGYEGNQPQHF
D: TRBD1
J: TRBJ1-5
V: TRBV19
size: few
length: 17

DNA: TGCGCCAGCAGCCAAGATGCGGGGGATACGCAGTATTTT
CDR3: CASSQDAGDTQYF
D: -
J: TRBJ2-3
V: TRBV4-3
size: few
length: 13

DNA: TGTGCCACCAGCAGAGATAGGCGGGCCAGCTCCTACGAGCAGTACTTC
CDR3: CATSRDRRASSYEQYF
D: -
J: TRBJ2-7
V: TRBV15
size: many
length: 16

DNA: TGTGCCAGCAGCCACGGGCCAGGCTCCTACGAGCAGTACTTC
CDR3: CASSHGPGSYEQYF
D: -
J: TRBJ2-7
V: TRBV3-1
size: -
length: 14

DNA: TGTGCCAGCAGCTTGACCTTGACCGATTCTTGGACAGGGAGGTACAATGAGCAGTTCTTC
CDR3: CASSLTLTDSWTGRYNEQFF
D: TRBD1
J: TRBJ2-1
V: TRBV11-1
size: -
length: 20

DNA: TGTGCCAGCAGCTTTGGGGTGAACACCGGGGAGCTGTTTTTT
CDR3: CASSFGVNTGELFF
D: -
J: TRBJ2-2
V: TRBV5-4
size: few
length: 14

DNA: TGTGCCAGCAGTATGACTACCCTGTTGTCAGATACGCAGTATTTT
CDR3: CASSMTTLLSDTQYF
D: -
J: TRBJ2-3
V: TRBV7-9
size: -
length: 15